Below are 21 T cell receptor beta chains sequenced from a single sample in a study of cytomegalovirus exposure and HLA in healthy donors. The PCR made use of 60 Vbeta and 13 Jbeta primers. Using immunoSEQ multiplex PCR, the repertoire was profiled, and TCRdb retains in-frame clones only, with some absent. Of around 170,000 clones in the sample, over 70% are singletons; the top ten hold less than 4.5%. The specimen was PBMCs. The receptors derive from a man aged 45 to 65 in good health and CMV-seronegative.

This clone was seen a few times. The chain combines TRBV10-3 with TRBJ1-4; 7 bases agree with TRBD1. The CDR3 contains 14 residues. V shed 11 bases, J shed 2 bases, and the junction held 8 bases outside the gene matches. The germline gives CDR1 ENHRY, CDR2 SYGVKD. The CDR3 nucleotides read TGTGCCTCAAGGGGGCCTGGGACTAATGAAAAACTGTTTTTT. Translating gives CASRGPGTNEKLFF.

This chain uses TRBV10-2 with TRBJ1-5, with no clear D. Trimming removed 3 bases from V and 0 bases from J, with 6 bases in between. This CDR3 has 14 residues. Germline V gene data show CDR1 as WSHSY and CDR2 as SAAADI. The CDR3 is CASSDPFSNQPQHF. The CDR3 nucleotides are TGCGCCAGCAGTGACCCATTTAGCAATCAGCCCCAGCATTTT.

This chain links TRBV10-3 with TRBJ2-7, with 13 bases matching TRBD2. This CDR3 is built from 15 residues. Germline V CDR1 and CDR2: ENHRY, SYGVKD. Trimming removed 7 bases from V and 0 bases from J; junction bases left unmatched: 3. The CDR3 loop is CAIMGLAGTSYEQYF. The CDR3 coding sequence is TGTGCCATCATGGGACTAGCGGGGACCTCCTACGAGCAGTACTTC.

The rearrangement links TRBV9 to TRBJ2-1; a weak D match, TRBD1 (5 bases). Trimming pared 6 bases from V and 3 bases from J, leaving 13 bases between. This CDR3 contains 14 residues. Germline V gene lookup returns CDR1 SGDLS and CDR2 YYNGEE. As DNA, the CDR3 is TGTGCCAGCAACTATGGGGCGGACTACAATGAGCAGTTCTTC. This gives the protein CASNYGADYNEQFF.

The rearrangement uses TRBV6-1 and TRBJ2-7, with 10 nucleotides matching TRBD1. Germline lookup yields CDR1 MNHNS and CDR2 SASEGT. The junction had 6 bases not matched to a gene; V was cut back by 3 bases and J by 1 base. The length of the CDR3 is 16 residues. CDR3: CASSEKDRGLSYEQYF. CDR3 DNA sequence: TGTGCCAGCAGTGAGAAGGACAGGGGGTTATCCTACGAGCAGTACTTC.

V is TRBV11-2 and J is TRBJ1-6, with 7 bases fitting TRBD1. V trimming: 5 bases; J trimming: 9 bases; junction bases outside the gene matches: 7. Germline V lookup: CDR1 SGHAT, CDR2 FQNNGV. The CDR3 extends over 14 amino acids. CDR3: CASSIRQGGSPLHF. CDR3 sequence (DNA): TGTGCCAGCAGCATACGACAGGGCGGTTCACCCCTCCACTTT.

The V gene is TRBV5-6, the J gene TRBJ2-3; 13 nucleotides agree with TRBD2. CDR1 and CDR2 from the germline V gene are SGHDT and YYEEEE. The CDR3 runs to 16 residues. The V gene end was trimmed by 3 bases and the J gene end by 2 bases; junction bases not matched to a gene: 3. The CDR3 spells CASSWTSGGYTDTQYF. The CDR3 DNA follows: TGTGCCAGCAGCTGGACTAGCGGGGGATACACAGATACGCAGTATTTT. The full variable domain, its missing parts supplied by reference TRBV5-6 and TRBJ2-3, is DAGVTQSPTHLIKTRGQQVTLRCSPKSGHDTVSWYQQALGQGPQFIFQYYEEEERQRGNFPDRFSGHQFPNYSSELNVNALLLGDSALYLCASSWTSGGYTDTQYFGPGTRLTVL.

The chain combines TRBV13 with TRBJ2-3; 14 bases are a match to TRBD2. Trimming took 5 bases from V and 3 from J; bases not matched to a gene: 4. The CDR3 is made up of 16 amino acids. CDR1 PRHDT and CDR2 FYEKMQ come from the germline V gene (reference sequence). DNA for the CDR3: TGTGCCAGCAGCCCCAGACTAGCGGGGGGGACAGATACGCAGTATTTT. It yields the protein CASSPRLAGGTDTQYF. Full variable domain (outside the CDR3, taken from reference TRBV13 and TRBJ2-3): AAGVIQSPRHLIKEKRETATLKCYPIPRHDTVYWYQQGPGQDPQFLISFYEKMQSDKGSIPDRFSAQQFSDYHSELNMSSLELGDSALYFCASSPRLAGGTDTQYFGPGTRLTVL.

The CDR3 here is CASSDSGNLVQYF. The CDR3 coding sequence is TGTGCCAGCAGCGATTCAGGGAACCTGGTGCAGTACTTC. The J gene is TRBJ2-7, the V gene TRBV5-8, with D possibly matching TRBD1 (5 bases). V was clipped by 4 bases and J by 9 bases, with 17 bases between them. The CDR3 has 13 amino acids. Germline V gives CDR1 SGHTS, CDR2 YDEGEE.

This clone was observed a few times. V is TRBV7-2 and J is TRBJ2-1; 7 bases agree with TRBD2. The V segment lost 5 bases and the J segment 4 bases; nucleotides outside the gene matches: 5. CDR3 length: 14 residues. CDR1 SGHTA and CDR2 FQGNSA come from the germline V gene. The CDR3 bases are TGTGCCAGCAGCAGGCCGGGACTATACAATGAGCAGTTCTTC. Translating it yields CASSRPGLYNEQFF.

This clone was detected a few times. The rearrangement joins TRBV6-5 to TRBJ1-1; tentatively, D is TRBD1 (5 bases). This CDR3 is built from 13 residues. V was clipped by 8 bases and J by 4 bases, with 14 bases between them. Germline V gene data show CDR1 as MNHEY and CDR2 as SVGAGI. CDR3: CASSRGSGTEAFF. The CDR3 coding sequence is TGTGCCAGCTCAAGGGGTTCGGGCACTGAAGCTTTCTTT.

V and J are TRBV2 and TRBJ1-5, with a tentative D call TRBD1 (5 bases). CDR1 is SNHLY and CDR2 is FYNNEI in the germline V gene. Between the trimmed V and J ends, which lost 6 bases and 6 bases, there was a span of 12 bases. The CDR3 consists of 13 residues. The CDR3 DNA sequence: TGTGCCAGCAGCGGACAAGCGGGTCAGCCCCAGCATTTT. Amino acid sequence: CASSGQAGQPQHF. Based on the CDR3 plus reference TRBV2 and TRBJ1-5, the full variable domain is EPEVTQTPSHQVTQMGQEVILRCVPISNHLYFYWYRQILGQKVEFLVSFYNNEISEKSEIFDDQFSVERPDGSNFTLKIRSTKLEDSAMYFCASSGQAGQPQHFGDGTRLSIL.

The chain employs TRBV27 and TRBJ1-5; 8 positions match TRBD1. The V segment lost 3 bases and the J segment 7 bases; nucleotides outside the gene matches: 5. CDR3 length: 14 amino acids. Germline-derived CDR1 and CDR2 are MNHEY and SMNVEV (reference sequence). Here the CDR3 DNA reads TGTGCCAGCAGTTTCGACAGGGGCGTCCAGCCCCAGCATTTT. Its protein product is CASSFDRGVQPQHF.

The rearrangement uses TRBV9 and TRBJ1-1; D is unclear. The CDR3 length is 13 residues. Germline CDR1 SGDLS, CDR2 YYNGEE. The V gene lost 0 bases and the J gene lost 10 bases, with 13 bases spanning the gap. Written as DNA, the CDR3 is TGTGCCAGCAGCGTAGGGCTCTCTTCGTTAGCTTTCTTT. It translates to CASSVGLSSLAFF.

The rearrangement uses TRBV7-2 and TRBJ1-1, with D possibly matching TRBD1 (6 bases). The germline V gene encodes CDR1 SGHTA and CDR2 FQGNSA. V lost 2 bases, J lost 5 bases, and 12 bases lay in between. This CDR3 has 14 amino acids. CDR3 sequence: CASSLQGPGTEAFF. CDR3 sequence (DNA): TGTGCCAGCAGCTTACAGGGGCCGGGGACTGAAGCTTTCTTT.

The chain combines TRBV2 with TRBJ2-1, with 11 bases identical to TRBD2. Germline V CDR1 and CDR2: SNHLY, FYNNEI. The CDR3 has 18 residues. Trimming cost V 5 bases and J 8 bases; bases outside gene matches: 17. The CDR3 is CASSPREFLSGGAYEQFF. CDR3 in DNA: TGTGCCAGCAGTCCCAGGGAATTTCTTAGCGGGGGGGCATATGAGCAGTTCTTC.

This clone has a single count. This rearrangement joins TRBV18 to TRBJ1-4; no clear D gene. From germline, CDR1 is KGHSH and CDR2 LQKENI. Deletions cut 0 bases from V and 5 bases from J, with 16 bases between. The CDR3 loop spans 17 amino acids. The CDR3 DNA reads TGTGCCAGCTCACCACCGGGGTTTCACCGGGAAAATGAAAAACTGTTTTTT. It specifies CASSPPGFHRENEKLFF.

The V gene is TRBV6-5, the J gene TRBJ1-2; D not resolved. V was trimmed by 5 bases and J by 4 bases, leaving 11 bases between them. The CDR3 runs 13 residues. CDR1 and CDR2 (germline): MNHEY, SVGAGI. CDR3 sequence: CASSPRRFYGYTF. In DNA, the CDR3 is TGTGCCAGCAGTCCTCGGCGGTTCTATGGCTACACCTTC.

CDR3 loop: CASSAAGGPPNNEQFF. The CDR3, as DNA: TGCGCCAGCAGCGCAGCAGGGGGCCCCCCTAACAATGAGCAGTTCTTC. V gene TRBV5-1 combines with J gene TRBJ2-1; 8 bases are shared with TRBD1. Germline V gene sequence: CDR1 SGHRS, CDR2 YFSETQ. The V segment lost 4 bases and the J segment 5 bases; nucleotides outside the gene matches: 11. The CDR3 runs to 16 residues. Drawing the rest from reference TRBV5-1 and TRBJ2-1, the complete variable domain is KAGVTQTPRYLIKTRGQQVTLSCSPISGHRSVSWYQQTPGQGLQFLFEYFSETQRNKGNFPGRFSGRQFSNSRSEMNVSTLELGDSALYLCASSAAGGPPNNEQFFGPGTRLTVL.

This sequence joins TRBV14 and TRBJ1-1, with D perhaps matching TRBD1 (5 bases). The CDR3 is 13 residues long. Germline CDR1 and CDR2: SGHDN and FVKESK. Between the trimmed V and J ends, which lost 0 bases and 4 bases, there was a span of 6 bases. CDR3 coding DNA: TGTGCCAGCAGCCAAGAGGGGGGCACTGAAGCTTTCTTT. It codes for CASSQEGGTEAFF.

The chain links TRBV5-1 to TRBJ1-1; D is unclear. The CDR3 sequence is 12 residues long. CDR1 and CDR2 from the germline V gene are SGHRS and YFSETQ. V lost 6 bases, J lost 2 bases, and 8 bases lay in between. CDR3 in amino acids: CASKAGNTEAFF. The CDR3 bases are TGCGCCAGCAAGGCAGGAAACACTGAAGCTTTCTTT. The whole variable domain, remainder taken from reference TRBV5-1 and TRBJ1-1, is KAGVTQTPRYLIKTRGQQVTLSCSPISGHRSVSWYQQTPGQGLQFLFEYFSETQRNKGNFPGRFSGRQFSNSRSEMNVSTLELGDSALYLCASKAGNTEAFFGQGTRLTVV.